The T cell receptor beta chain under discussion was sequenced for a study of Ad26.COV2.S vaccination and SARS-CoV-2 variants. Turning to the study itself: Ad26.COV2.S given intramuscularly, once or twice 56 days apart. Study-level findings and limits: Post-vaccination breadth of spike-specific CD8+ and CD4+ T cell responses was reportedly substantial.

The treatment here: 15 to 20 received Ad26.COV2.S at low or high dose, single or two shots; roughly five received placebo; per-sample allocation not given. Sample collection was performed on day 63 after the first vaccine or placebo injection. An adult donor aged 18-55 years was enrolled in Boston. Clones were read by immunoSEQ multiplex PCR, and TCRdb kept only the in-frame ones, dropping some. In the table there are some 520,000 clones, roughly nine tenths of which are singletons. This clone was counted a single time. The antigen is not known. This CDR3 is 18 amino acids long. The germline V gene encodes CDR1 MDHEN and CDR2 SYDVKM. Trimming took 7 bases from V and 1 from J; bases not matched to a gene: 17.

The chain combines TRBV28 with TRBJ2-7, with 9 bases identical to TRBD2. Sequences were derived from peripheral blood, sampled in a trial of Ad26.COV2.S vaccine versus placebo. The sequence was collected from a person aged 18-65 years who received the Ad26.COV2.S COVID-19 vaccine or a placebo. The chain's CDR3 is CASIELAGLTPGSYEQYF. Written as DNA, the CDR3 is TGTGCCAGCATCGAACTAGCGGGCCTAACCCCAGGATCCTACGAGCAGTACTTC.